Listed here are 13 T cell receptor beta chains from one sample, sequenced in a study of blood T cell repertoires in COVID-19. TCRdb's table, derived via immunoSEQ multiplex PCR, lists solely in-frame clones and lacks some. This table holds under 95,000 clones, over 75% found once. The sequenced sample was peripheral blood. These receptors were obtained from a man aged 50 or older with acute or convalescent COVID-19.

The chain is built from TRBV5-1 and TRBJ2-1; TRBD2 agrees at 12 bases. V shed 4 bases and J 4 bases; nucleotides not matched to a gene: 6. The germline V gene has CDR1 SGHRS and CDR2 YFSETQ. The length of the CDR3 is 16 residues. The CDR3, as DNA: TGCGCCAGCAGCGGTCTGACTAGCGGGAGTTACAATGAGCAGTTCTTC. It is translated as CASSGLTSGSYNEQFF.

The gene calls are TRBV3-1 (or the pseudogene TRBV3-2) and TRBJ1-1; no clear D gene. Trimming cost V 2 bases and J 6 bases, with 13 bases left between them. CDR1 LGHDT and CDR2 YNNKEL come from the germline V gene (reference sequence). The CDR3 extends over 14 amino acids. CDR3 region: CASSQHPGGAEAFF. The CDR3 DNA reads as TGTGCCAGCAGCCAACATCCCGGCGGGGCTGAAGCTTTCTTT.

The chain is built from TRBV6-5 and TRBJ1-2; no reliable D call. V was pared by 8 bases and J by 1 base, with 14 bases between. Germline CDR1 MNHEY, CDR2 SVGAGI. The length of the CDR3 is 14 residues. The CDR3 loop reads CASSPSRDNYGYTF. The CDR3 coding sequence is TGTGCCAGCTCCCCCAGTCGGGATAACTATGGCTACACCTTC.

The rearrangement links TRBV13 to TRBJ2-1; a weak D match, TRBD2 (7 bases). The V end lost 2 bases, the J end lost 1 base, and 27 bases lay between the germline ends. Per the germline V gene, CDR1 is PRHDT and CDR2 is FYEKMQ (reference sequence). The CDR3 covers 21 residues. CDR3 DNA sequence: TGTGCCAGCAGCTTAATTCTTCCTCCGATTGGGGGGGCGCGGTCCTACAATGAGCAGTTCTTC. The encoded protein is CASSLILPPIGGARSYNEQFF.

The chain carries TRBV9 and TRBJ2-7, with 10 bases lining up with TRBD1. The CDR3 runs 14 residues. V trimming: 4 bases; J trimming: 2 bases; junction bases outside the gene matches: 3. Per the germline V gene, CDR1 is SGDLS and CDR2 is YYNGEE. CDR3 sequence (DNA): TGTGCCAGCAGCCCCGGGACAGGGGCCTACGAGCAGTACTTC. It specifies CASSPGTGAYEQYF.

This clone was detected once. The chain uses TRBV18 and TRBJ2-7; D might be TRBD1 (5 bases). Trimming removed 5 bases at V and 0 bases at J, with 14 bases between. This CDR3 contains 15 residues. CDR1 and CDR2 from the germline V gene are KGHSH and LQKENI. CDR3 sequence: CASSKGPTASYEQYF. CDR3 sequence (DNA): TGTGCCAGCTCAAAAGGCCCGACAGCCTCCTACGAGCAGTACTTC.

The chain combines TRBV9 with TRBJ1-1; tentatively, D is TRBD1 (5 bases). The CDR3 has 14 amino acids. The germline gives CDR1 SGDLS, CDR2 YYNGEE. Trimming removed 4 bases from V and 0 bases from J, with 10 bases in between. CDR3 DNA sequence: TGTGCCAGCAGCCCTAGACAGATGAACACTGAAGCTTTCTTT. Amino acid sequence: CASSPRQMNTEAFF.

This chain uses TRBV7-9 with TRBJ2-7, with 7 bases fitting TRBD2. CDR3 length: 14 amino acids. Trimming cost V 8 bases and J 2 bases; bases outside gene matches: 9. The germline V gene has CDR1 SEHNR and CDR2 FQNEAQ (reference sequence). CDR3 in DNA: TGTGCCAGCCTTTCGAGCGGGGCCGCCTACGAGCAGTACTTC. It encodes CASLSSGAAYEQYF.

The V and J genes are TRBV10-1 and TRBJ2-5; D unresolved. The CDR3 runs 13 residues. With 2 bases removed from V and 9 bases from J, the gap between germline ends came to 13 bases. The V gene's germline CDR1 is WNHNN and CDR2 SYGVQD (reference sequence). The CDR3 spells CASSEGPRSAQYF. In DNA form, the CDR3 reads TGCGCCAGCAGTGAGGGGCCTCGATCGGCCCAGTACTTC.

This rearrangement joins TRBV10-1 to TRBJ2-1; 7 nucleotides match TRBD2. The V segment lost 3 bases and the J segment 8 bases; nucleotides outside the gene matches: 10. CDR3 length: 15 residues. Germline CDR1 is WNHNN and CDR2 is SYGVQD (reference sequence). CDR3: CASSDGGVARDEQFF. CDR3 DNA sequence: TGCGCCAGCAGTGATGGGGGGGTCGCTCGCGATGAGCAGTTCTTC.

This clone was found a few times. The rearrangement links TRBV30 to TRBJ1-6, with D hard to call. The CDR3 has 14 residues. CDR1 is GTSNPN, CDR2 SVGIG, per germline (reference sequence). Trimming cost V 0 bases and J 7 bases, with 10 bases left between them. The CDR3 loop is CAWSVEGRNSPLHF. In DNA form, the CDR3 reads TGTGCCTGGAGTGTCGAGGGTCGCAATTCACCCCTCCACTTT.

This chain links TRBV6-2 or TRBV6-3 with TRBJ2-6; TRBD1 might be the D (5 bases). Trimming left V 6 bases short and J 4 bases short, with 13 bases between. The CDR3 extends over 15 amino acids. Germline loops: CDR1 MNHEY, CDR2 SVGEGT. CDR3 protein: CASSVAGWGANVLTF. CDR3 DNA sequence: TGTGCCAGCAGCGTAGCAGGGTGGGGGGCCAACGTCCTGACTTTC.

The V call is TRBV28, the J call TRBJ1-5; the D gene is possibly TRBD1 (6 bases). Germline CDR1 reads MDHEN; CDR2 reads SYDVKM. The CDR3 is 16 amino acids. Trimming pared 5 bases from V and 7 bases from J, leaving 21 bases between. CDR3 amino acids: CASSVRWTEARQPQHF. The CDR3 region has the DNA TGTGCCAGCAGTGTCCGATGGACAGAGGCTCGACAGCCCCAGCATTTT.